This T cell receptor (beta chain) was found in a study of regulatory T cells in long-lasting Graves disease. The wider study: Graves' patients, newly diagnosed, had taken antithyroid drugs under 3 months.

This clonotype was seen many times. V lost 0 bases and J lost 7, with 9 bases in between. CDR3 length: 14 amino acids. Germline V gives CDR1 SGHTA, CDR2 FQGNSA. Time point of the sample: newly diagnosed GD, antithyroid drugs for less than 3 months. The TCR library used RNA extracted from PBMCs. Assembly of TCR beta libraries relied on iRepertoire HTBI primers together with Arm-PCR of CDR3 regions. TCRdb called the multiplex PCR reads again in MiXCR, with one record for every CDR3 protein. Seen here are 400,000 to 500,000 distinct CDR3 sequences, around 15% observed once, and the top ten hold around a quarter. This sample also appeared in a second study, on T cells in Graves' hyperthyroidism and ophthalmopathy. That source reports: In patients aged 18 to 65, hyperthyroidism was newly diagnosed, with duration under 2 months. A first-round RT-PCR of the TCR CDR3 used the HTBI primer set.

The origin of this receptor is a woman aged 18-29 years with Graves disease. The rearrangement joins TRBV7-2 to TRBJ2-2; no clear D gene. The specimen was peripheral blood mononuclear cells (PBMCs), collected at new diagnosis, from a patient treated with antithyroid drugs. This CDR3 reads CASSLAPENGELFF. The CDR3 DNA reads as TGTGCCAGCAGCTTAGCCCCCGAGAACGGGGAGCTGTTTTTT.